This TCR beta chain originates from a study of T cells in Graves' hyperthyroidism and ophthalmopathy. In its sample, this clonotype was seen many times. The antigen remains unidentified. Germline CDR1 is MNHNS and CDR2 is SASEGT. Deletions cut 7 bases from V and 1 base from J, with 25 bases between. This CDR3 is 18 amino acids long. From RNA transcripts, TCR beta CDR3 regions were amplified. The HTBI primer set drove a first-round RT-PCR of the TCR CDR3. TCRdb re-called the multiplex PCR reads through MiXCR, storing one row per CDR3 protein. The sample includes around 290,000 distinct CDR3 sequences, 13% of them seen just once. Findings and caveats of the study: Appearing also in blood were most of the thyroid clonotypes expanded above 0.001.

This TCR was sampled from a woman younger than 45 with Graves' hyperthyroidism that later progressed to Graves' ophthalmopathy. The rearrangement joins TRBV6-1 to TRBJ1-1; the D is unclear. Sequenced input: blood. The CDR3 DNA is TGTGCCAGCACCCTCTCAGTTGGATCGGGGAGGAGGAACACTGAAGCTTTCTTT. This gives the protein CASTLSVGSGRRNTEAFF.